One T cell receptor beta chain is described in this entry. The data derive from a study of blood T cell repertoires in COVID-19. Study context: From the United States, Italy and Spain came samples of acute and convalescent COVID-19. T cells, B-cell-depleted T cells, or PBMCs provided the cDNA or gDNA that served as material.

Per the original data handling: Estimates of nucleated cell counts were drawn from the amplification of reference gene primers. Libraries were prepared by immunoSEQ multiplex PCR; TCRdb keeps only in-frame clonotypes and omits some of them. That table is the source of V, J and clone size, and D and trimming were worked out from the DNA. The table has 210,000 or so clones, about four fifths seen once; the top ten hold around 9.3%. The CDR3 runs to 15 residues. Germline CDR1 SGDLS, CDR2 YYNGEE. Trimming left V 5 bases short and J 0 bases short, with 11 bases between. Sequencing was performed on peripheral blood. This receptor was obtained from a woman of 80 years or more with acute or convalescent COVID-19. V is TRBV9 and J is TRBJ2-2; D is undetermined. DNA for the CDR3: TGTGCCAGCAGTCTAGGATTCGCGAACACCGGGGAGCTGTTTTTT. Amino acid sequence: CASSLGFANTGELFF.